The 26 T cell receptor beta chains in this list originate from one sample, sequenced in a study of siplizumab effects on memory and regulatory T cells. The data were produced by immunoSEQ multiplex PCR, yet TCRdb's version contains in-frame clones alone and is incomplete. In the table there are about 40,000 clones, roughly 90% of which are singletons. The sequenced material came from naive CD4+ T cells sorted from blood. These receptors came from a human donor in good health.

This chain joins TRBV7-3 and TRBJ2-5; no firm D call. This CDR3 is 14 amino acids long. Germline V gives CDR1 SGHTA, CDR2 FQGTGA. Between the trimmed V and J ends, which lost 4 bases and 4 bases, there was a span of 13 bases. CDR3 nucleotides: TGTGCCAGCAGCTCCCACGGAAGTGGAGAGACCCAGTACTTC. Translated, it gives CASSSHGSGETQYF.

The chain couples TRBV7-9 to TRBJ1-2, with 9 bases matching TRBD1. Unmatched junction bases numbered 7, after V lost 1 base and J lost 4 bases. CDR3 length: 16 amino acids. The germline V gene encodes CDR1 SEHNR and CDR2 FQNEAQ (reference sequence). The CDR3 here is CASSLGGQGRSYGYTF. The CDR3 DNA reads TGTGCCAGCAGCTTAGGGGGACAGGGTCGGAGCTATGGCTACACCTTC. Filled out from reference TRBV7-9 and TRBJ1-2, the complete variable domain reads DTGVSQNPRHKITKRGQNVTFRCDPISEHNRLYWYRQTLGQGPEFLTYFQNEAQLEKSRLLSDRFSAERPKGSFSTLEIQRTEQGDSAMYLCASSLGGQGRSYGYTFGSGTRLTVV.

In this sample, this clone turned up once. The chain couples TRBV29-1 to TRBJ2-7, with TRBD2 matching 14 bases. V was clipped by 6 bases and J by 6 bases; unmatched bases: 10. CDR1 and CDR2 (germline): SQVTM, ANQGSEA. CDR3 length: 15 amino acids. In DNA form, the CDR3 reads TGCAGCGTGGTTCCGGGACTAGCGGGAGATATCGAGCAGTACTTC. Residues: CSVVPGLAGDIEQYF.

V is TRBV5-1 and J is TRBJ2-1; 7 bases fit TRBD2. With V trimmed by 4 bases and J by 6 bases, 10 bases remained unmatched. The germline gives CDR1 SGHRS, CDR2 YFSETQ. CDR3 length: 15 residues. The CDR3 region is CASSPLPGGTNEQFF. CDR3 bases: TGCGCCAGCAGCCCCTTGCCGGGAGGAACCAATGAGCAGTTCTTC.

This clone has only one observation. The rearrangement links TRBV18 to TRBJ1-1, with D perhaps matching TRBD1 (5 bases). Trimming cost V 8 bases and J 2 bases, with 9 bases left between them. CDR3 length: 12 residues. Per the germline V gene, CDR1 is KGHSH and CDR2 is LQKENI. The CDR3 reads CASTTGNTEAFF. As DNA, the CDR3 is TGTGCCAGCACCACAGGAAACACTGAAGCTTTCTTT.

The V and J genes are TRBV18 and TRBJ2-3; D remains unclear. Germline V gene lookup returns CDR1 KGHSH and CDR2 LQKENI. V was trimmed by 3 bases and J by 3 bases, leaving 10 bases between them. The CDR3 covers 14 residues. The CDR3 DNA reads TGTGCCAGCTCACCGAATATTGGGACAGATACGCAGTATTTT. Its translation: CASSPNIGTDTQYF.

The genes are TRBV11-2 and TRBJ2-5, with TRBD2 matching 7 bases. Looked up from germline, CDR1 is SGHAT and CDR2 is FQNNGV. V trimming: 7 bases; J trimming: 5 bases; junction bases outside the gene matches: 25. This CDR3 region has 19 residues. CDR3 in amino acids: CASTRQRGPRREKHETQYF. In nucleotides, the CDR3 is TGTGCCAGCACCCGGCAGCGAGGACCCCGGCGGGAGAAGCACGAGACCCAGTACTTC.

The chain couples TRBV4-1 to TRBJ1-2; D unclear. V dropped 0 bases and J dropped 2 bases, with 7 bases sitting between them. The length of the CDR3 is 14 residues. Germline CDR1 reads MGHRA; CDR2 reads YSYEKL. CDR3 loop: CASSQESRNYGYTF. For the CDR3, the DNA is TGCGCCAGCAGCCAAGAATCCAGGAACTATGGCTACACCTTC.

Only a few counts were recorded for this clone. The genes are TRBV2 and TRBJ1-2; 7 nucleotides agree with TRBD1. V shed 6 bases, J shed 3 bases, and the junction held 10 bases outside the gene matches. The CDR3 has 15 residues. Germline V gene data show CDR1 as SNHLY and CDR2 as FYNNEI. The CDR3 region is CASRGDSLGDYGYTF. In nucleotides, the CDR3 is TGTGCCAGCAGGGGGGACAGCCTAGGGGACTATGGCTACACCTTC.

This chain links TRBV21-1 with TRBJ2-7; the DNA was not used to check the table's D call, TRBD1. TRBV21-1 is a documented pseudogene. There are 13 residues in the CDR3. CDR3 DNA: TGTGCCAGCAGCAAAGGGCCGGGACAAGGTATCCTCTTC. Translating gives CASSKGPGQGILF.

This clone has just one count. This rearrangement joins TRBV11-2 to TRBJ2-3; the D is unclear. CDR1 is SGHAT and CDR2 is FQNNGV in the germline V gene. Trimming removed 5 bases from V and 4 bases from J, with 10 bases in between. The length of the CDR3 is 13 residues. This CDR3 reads CASSPSLPDTQYF. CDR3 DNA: TGTGCCAGCAGCCCCTCGTTGCCAGATACGCAGTATTTT.

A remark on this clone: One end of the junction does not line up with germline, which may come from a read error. CDR3 amino acids: CASSLGLAGNNEQFF. The CDR3 DNA sequence: TGTGCTAGCAGCTTAGGGCTAGCGGGAAACAATGAGCAGTTCTTC. The chain has TRBV7-7 and TRBJ2-1; 9 nucleotides align to TRBD2. The CDR3 loop spans 15 amino acids. Germline CDR1 is SSHAT and CDR2 is FNYEAQ (reference sequence).

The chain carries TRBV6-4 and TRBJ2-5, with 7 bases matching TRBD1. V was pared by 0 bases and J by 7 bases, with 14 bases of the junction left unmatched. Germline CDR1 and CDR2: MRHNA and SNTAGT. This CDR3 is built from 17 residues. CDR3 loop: CASSDSGPGTDPWTQYF. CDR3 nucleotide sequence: TGTGCCAGCAGTGACTCGGGGCCCGGGACAGACCCTTGGACCCAGTACTTC.

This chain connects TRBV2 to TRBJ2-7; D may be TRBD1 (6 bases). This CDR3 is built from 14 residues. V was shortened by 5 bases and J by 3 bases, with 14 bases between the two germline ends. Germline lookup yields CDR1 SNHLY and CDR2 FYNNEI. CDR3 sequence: CASSLRDNRYEQYF. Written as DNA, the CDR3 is TGTGCCAGCAGTCTCCGGGACAACCGCTACGAGCAGTACTTC. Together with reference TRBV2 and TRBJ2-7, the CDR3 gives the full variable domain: EPEVTQTPSHQVTQMGQEVILRCVPISNHLYFYWYRQILGQKVEFLVSFYNNEISEKSEIFDDQFSVERPDGSNFTLKIRSTKLEDSAMYFCASSLRDNRYEQYFGPGTRLTVT.

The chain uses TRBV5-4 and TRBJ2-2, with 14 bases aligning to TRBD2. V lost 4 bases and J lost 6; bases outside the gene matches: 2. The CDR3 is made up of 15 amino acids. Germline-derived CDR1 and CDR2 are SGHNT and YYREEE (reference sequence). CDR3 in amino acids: CASSQGLAGAGELFF. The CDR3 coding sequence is TGTGCCAGCAGCCAGGGACTAGCGGGAGCCGGGGAGCTGTTTTTT.

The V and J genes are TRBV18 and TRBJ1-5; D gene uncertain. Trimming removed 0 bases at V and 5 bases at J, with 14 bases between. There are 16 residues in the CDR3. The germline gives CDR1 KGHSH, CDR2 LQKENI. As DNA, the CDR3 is TGTGCCAGCTCACCACCGGTTGCAGTAGGCCATCAGCCCCAGCATTTT. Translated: CASSPPVAVGHQPQHF.

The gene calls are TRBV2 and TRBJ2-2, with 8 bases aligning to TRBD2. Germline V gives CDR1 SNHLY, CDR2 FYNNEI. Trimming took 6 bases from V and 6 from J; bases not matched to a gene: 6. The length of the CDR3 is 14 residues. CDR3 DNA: TGTGCCAGCAGGAGCGGGAGATCGGCCGGGGAGCTGTTTTTT. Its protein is CASRSGRSAGELFF.

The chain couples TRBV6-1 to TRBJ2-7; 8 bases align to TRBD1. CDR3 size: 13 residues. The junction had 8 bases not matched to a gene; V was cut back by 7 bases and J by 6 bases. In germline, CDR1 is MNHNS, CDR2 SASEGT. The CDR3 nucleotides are TGTGCCAGCATATCAGGACAGGGTGGCGAGCAGTACTTC. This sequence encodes CASISGQGGEQYF.

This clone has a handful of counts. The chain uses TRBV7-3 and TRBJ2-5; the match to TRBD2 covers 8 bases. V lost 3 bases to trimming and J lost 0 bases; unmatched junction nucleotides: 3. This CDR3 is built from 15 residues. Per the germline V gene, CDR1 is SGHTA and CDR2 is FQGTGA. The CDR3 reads CASSFGSGNQETQYF. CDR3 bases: TGTGCCAGCAGCTTTGGTAGCGGGAACCAAGAGACCCAGTACTTC.

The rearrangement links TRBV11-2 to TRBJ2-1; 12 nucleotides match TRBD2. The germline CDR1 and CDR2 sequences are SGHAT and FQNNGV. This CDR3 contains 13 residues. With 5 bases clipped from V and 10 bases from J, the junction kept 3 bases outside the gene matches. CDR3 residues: CASSRGLAGEQFF. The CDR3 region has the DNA TGTGCCAGCAGCCGAGGACTAGCGGGGGAGCAGTTCTTC.

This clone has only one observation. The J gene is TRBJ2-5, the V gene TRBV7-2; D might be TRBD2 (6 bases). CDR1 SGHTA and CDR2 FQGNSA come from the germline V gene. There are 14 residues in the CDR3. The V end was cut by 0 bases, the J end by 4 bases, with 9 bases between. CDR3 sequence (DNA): TGTGCCAGCAGCTTAGCTGGGGGAGGAGAGACCCAGTACTTC. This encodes CASSLAGGGETQYF.

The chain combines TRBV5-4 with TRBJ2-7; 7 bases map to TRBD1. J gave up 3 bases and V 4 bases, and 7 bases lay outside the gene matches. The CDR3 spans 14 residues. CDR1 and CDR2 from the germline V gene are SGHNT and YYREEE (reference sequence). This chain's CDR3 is CASSRQQGYYEQYF. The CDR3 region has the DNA TGTGCCAGCAGCCGTCAACAGGGGTACTACGAGCAGTACTTC.

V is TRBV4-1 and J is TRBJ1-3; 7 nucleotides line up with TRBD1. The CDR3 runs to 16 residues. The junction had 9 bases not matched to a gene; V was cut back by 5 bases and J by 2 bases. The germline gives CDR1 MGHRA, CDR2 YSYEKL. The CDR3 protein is CASSEAGTATGNTIYF. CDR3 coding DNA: TGCGCCAGCAGCGAAGCCGGGACAGCCACTGGAAACACCATATATTTT.

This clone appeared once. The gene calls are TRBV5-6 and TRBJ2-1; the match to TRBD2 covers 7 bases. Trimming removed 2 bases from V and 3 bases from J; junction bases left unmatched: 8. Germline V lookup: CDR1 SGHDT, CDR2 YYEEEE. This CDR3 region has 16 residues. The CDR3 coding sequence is TGTGCCAGCAGCTTTGGCGGGGGAAGCTTCTACAATGAGCAGTTCTTC. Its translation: CASSFGGGSFYNEQFF. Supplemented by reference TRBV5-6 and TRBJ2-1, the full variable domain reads DAGVTQSPTHLIKTRGQQVTLRCSPKSGHDTVSWYQQALGQGPQFIFQYYEEEERQRGNFPDRFSGHQFPNYSSELNVNALLLGDSALYLCASSFGGGSFYNEQFFGPGTRLTVL.

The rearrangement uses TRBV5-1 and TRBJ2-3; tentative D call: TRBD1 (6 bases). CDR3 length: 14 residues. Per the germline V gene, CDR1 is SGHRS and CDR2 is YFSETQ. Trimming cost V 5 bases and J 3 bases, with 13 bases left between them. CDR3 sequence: CASRWAGETDTQYF. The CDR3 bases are TGCGCCAGCAGGTGGGCAGGGGAAACAGATACGCAGTATTTT.

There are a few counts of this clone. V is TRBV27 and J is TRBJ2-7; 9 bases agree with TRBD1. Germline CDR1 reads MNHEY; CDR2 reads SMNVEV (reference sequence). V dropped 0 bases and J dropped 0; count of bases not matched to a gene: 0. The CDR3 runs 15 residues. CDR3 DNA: TGTGCCAGCAGTTTATCGGACAGGGGCTCCTACGAGCAGTACTTC. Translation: CASSLSDRGSYEQYF.